This T cell receptor (beta chain) was sequenced for a study of blood T cells in healthy people across ages (dated by TCRdb to between 2015 and 2017). Background on the whole study: In model experiments, template switching captured about one uniquely barcoded TCR beta cDNA molecule for every two T cells. To track age-related changes in TCR beta repertoire diversity, the study relied on deep sequencing normalized with unique cDNA molecular identifiers. The donors were divided into four age groups: young (average around 16 years), middle-aged (approximately 39), aged (approximately 64) and long-lived (about 90). To avoid experimental bias, donors of different ages were distributed randomly across sequencing lanes. Using the same blood draw, the study looked at two additional independent replicas of 1 million unique cDNA reads for two donors, one aged 18 to 30 and the other aged 80 or older. The paper as a whole reports these results and caveats: A strong correlation was found between observed TCR beta diversity and the percentage of naive T cells measured by flow cytometry. Total diversity estimates from one million sequenced T cells were considered lower bounds and underestimates. Observed TCR beta diversity per million T cells fell roughly linearly with age, and a significant reduction was already apparent by age roughly 40. The CMV infection status of donors was not known, potentially confounding age-related changes in expanded clonotypes. The long-lived group showed more naive CD4+ T cells, fewer expanded clones and increased TCR diversity than the aged group, suggesting age selection. Bulk unsorted PBMC profiling prevented conclusive comparison of naive and antigen-experienced compartments.

Donors were 40 or so systemically healthy Caucasian individuals from Russia aged roughly 6 to 95 years. Each donor gave ten milliliters of peripheral blood, collected into EDTA-treated Vacutainer tubes. Ficoll-Paque density-gradient centrifugation was used to isolate PBMCs, with at least 7 million obtained per sample. Total RNA was extracted from PBMCs with Trizol reagent, with at least 5 micrograms obtained per sample. For every donor, an aliquot of PBMCs went through flow cytometry to measure the percentages of naive CD45RAhigh/CD27high T cells. CDR1 and CDR2 are drawn from the germline V gene: MNHNS, SASEGT. Trimming removed 10 bases from V and 5 bases from J; the gene matches leave 21 bases unexplained. CDR3 length: 17 amino acids, cysteine to phenylalanine. The DNA shown is the 51-base CDR3, in frame from base 1. This clonotype was picked up many times. There is no known antigen for this receptor. No base quality values were provided; no much bigger clone lies one nucleotide off.

The library was generated by 5' RACE. TCRdb shows the sequencer as Illumina HiSeq 2500. The second PCR ran for roughly 7 to 12 cycles and used a J-beta primer mix along with a sample-barcoded 5' primer. A template-switch 5' adaptor carrying 12 random nucleotides introduced a unique molecular identifier onto each TCR beta cDNA molecule. Each sample yielded at least 2.5 million CDR3-containing paired-end reads. First-strand cDNA synthesis was performed from all RNA using the Mint cDNA synthesis kit, with priming by a TRBC-specific oligonucleotide. All cDNA was treated with uracil-DNA glycosylase and then went through a first 18-cycle PCR with the universal primers M1SS and BC2_uni_R. The published analysis was carried out like this. For normalization, 1 million high-quality reads were randomly selected from each sample, with every read carrying a distinct molecular identifier. Reads sharing molecular identifiers were discarded rather than binned into consensus sequences. MiTCR, set to a Q25 quality threshold and the strictest error-elimination algorithm, was used for CDR3 identification, clonotype clustering and error correction. A nonparametric unseen species model using Euler transformation provided a lower-bound estimate of total TCR beta diversity. TCRdb ran its own pipeline on the public reads, namely fastp trimming at Q25 and MiXCR clone calling, and kept in-frame beta chains. Each entry is one CDR3 protein sequence, shown with its most common DNA and genes. Clone size and V and J calls follow TCRdb, not the original study. This sample holds hundreds of thousands of distinct CDR3 sequences; under 30% were observed only once. The ten largest clones represent 15% to 20% of the sample.

Recombination joined TRBV6-1 with TRBJ2-7; 9 bases in the junction line up with TRBD2. The specimen sequenced was blood. The clonotype comes from a woman older than 75 in good health. The DNA is TGTGCCACTACCCCAAGGGGGGCGAGCGGGGGGTTAAACGAGCAGTACTTC. This yields the protein CATTPRGASGGLNEQYF.